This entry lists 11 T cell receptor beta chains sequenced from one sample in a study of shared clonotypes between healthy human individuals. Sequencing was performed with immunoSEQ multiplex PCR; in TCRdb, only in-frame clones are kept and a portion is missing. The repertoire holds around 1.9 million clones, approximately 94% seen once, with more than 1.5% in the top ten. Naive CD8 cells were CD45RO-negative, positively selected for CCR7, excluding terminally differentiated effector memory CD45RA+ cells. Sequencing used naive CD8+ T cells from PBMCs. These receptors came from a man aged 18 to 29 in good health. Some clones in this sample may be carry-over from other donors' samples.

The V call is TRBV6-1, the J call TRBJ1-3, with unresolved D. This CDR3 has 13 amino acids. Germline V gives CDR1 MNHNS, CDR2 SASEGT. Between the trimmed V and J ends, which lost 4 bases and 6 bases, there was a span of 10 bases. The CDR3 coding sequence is TGTGCCAGCAGTGCCAGCAGCCCAAACACCATATATTTT. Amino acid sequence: CASSASSPNTIYF.

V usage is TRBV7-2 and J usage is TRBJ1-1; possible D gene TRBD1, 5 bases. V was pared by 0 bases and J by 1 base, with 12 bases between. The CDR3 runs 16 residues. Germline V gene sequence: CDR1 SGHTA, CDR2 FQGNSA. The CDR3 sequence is CASSLAEEGTNTEAFF. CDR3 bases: TGTGCCAGCAGCTTAGCGGAGGAGGGGACGAACACTGAAGCTTTCTTT.

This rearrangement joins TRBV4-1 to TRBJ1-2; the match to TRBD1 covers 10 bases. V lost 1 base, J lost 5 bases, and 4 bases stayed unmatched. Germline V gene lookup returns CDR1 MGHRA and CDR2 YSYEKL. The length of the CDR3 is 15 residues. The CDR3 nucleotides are TGCGCCAGCAGCCAAGGACAGGGGGCGTCTTATGGCTACACCTTC. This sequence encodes CASSQGQGASYGYTF.

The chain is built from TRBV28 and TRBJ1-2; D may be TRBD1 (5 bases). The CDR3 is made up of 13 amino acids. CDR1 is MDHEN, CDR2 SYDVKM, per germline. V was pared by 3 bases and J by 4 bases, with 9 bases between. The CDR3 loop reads CASSFATAYGYTF. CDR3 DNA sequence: TGTGCCAGCAGTTTCGCGACAGCCTATGGCTACACCTTC.

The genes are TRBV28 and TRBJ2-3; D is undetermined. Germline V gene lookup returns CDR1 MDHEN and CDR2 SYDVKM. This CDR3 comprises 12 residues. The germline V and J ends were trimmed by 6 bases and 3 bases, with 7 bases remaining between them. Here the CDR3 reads CASSRVTDTQYF. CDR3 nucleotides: TGTGCCAGCAGCCGGGTGACAGATACGCAGTATTTT. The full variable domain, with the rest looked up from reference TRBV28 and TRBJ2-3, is DVKVTQSSRYLVKRTGEKVFLECVQDMDHENMFWYRQDPGLGLRLIYFSYDVKMKEKGDIPEGYSVSREKKERFSLILESASTNQTSMYLCASSRVTDTQYFGPGTRLTVL.

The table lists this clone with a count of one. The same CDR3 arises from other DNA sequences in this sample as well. CDR3 loop: CASSVAGNSYNEQFF. The CDR3 region has the DNA TGTGCCAGCAGCGTAGCTGGGAACTCCTACAATGAGCAGTTCTTC. The V and J genes are TRBV9 and TRBJ2-1; D is ambiguous. The germline V and J ends were trimmed by 0 bases and 0 bases, with 7 bases remaining between them. Germline V lookup: CDR1 SGDLS, CDR2 YYNGEE. This CDR3 has 15 residues.

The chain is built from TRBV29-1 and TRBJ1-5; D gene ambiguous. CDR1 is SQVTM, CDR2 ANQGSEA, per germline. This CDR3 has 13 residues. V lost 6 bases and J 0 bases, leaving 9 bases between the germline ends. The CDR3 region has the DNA TGCAGCGTAATGGCGGATAGCAATCAGCCCCAGCATTTT. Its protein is CSVMADSNQPQHF.

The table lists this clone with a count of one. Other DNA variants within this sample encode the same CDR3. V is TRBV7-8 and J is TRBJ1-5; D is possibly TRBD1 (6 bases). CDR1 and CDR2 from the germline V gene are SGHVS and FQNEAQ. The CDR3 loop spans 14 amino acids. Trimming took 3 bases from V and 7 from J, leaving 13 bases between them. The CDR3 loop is CASSLVRGDQPQHF. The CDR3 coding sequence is TGTGCCAGCAGCTTGGTCAGGGGCGACCAGCCCCAGCATTTT.

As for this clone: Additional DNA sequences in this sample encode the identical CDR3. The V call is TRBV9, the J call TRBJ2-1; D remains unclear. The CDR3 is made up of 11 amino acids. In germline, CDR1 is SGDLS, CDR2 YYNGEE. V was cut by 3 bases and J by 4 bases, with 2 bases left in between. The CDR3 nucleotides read TGTGCCAGCAGCGAATACAATGAGCAGTTCTTC. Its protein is CASSEYNEQFF. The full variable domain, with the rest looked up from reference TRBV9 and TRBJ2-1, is DSGVTQTPKHLITATGQRVTLRCSPRSGDLSVYWYQQSLDQGLQFLIQYYNGEERAKGNILERFSAQQFPDLHSELNLSSLELGDSALYFCASSEYNEQFFGPGTRLTVL.

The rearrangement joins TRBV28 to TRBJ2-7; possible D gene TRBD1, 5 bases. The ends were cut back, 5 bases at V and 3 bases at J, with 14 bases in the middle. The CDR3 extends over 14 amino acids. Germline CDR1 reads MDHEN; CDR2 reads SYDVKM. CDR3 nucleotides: TGTGCCAGCAGTACAACATGGGGCGGCTACGAGCAGTACTTC. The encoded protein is CASSTTWGGYEQYF.

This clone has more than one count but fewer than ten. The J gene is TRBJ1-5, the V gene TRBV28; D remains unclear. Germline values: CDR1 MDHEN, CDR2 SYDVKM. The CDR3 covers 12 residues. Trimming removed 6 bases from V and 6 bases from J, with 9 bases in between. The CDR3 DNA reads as TGTGCCAGCAGGGCCCGGGCTCAGCCCCAGCATTTT. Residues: CASRARAQPQHF.